Below, 25 T cell receptor beta chains from the same sample are listed, as sequenced in a study of long-term antiretroviral therapy in people with HIV. The immunoSEQ assay was v3.0, run at survey level. Sequenced by immunoSEQ multiplex PCR; TCRdb stores in-frame clones only, minus some. The table lists about 35,000 clones, around 79% of them singletons, with approximately 3.4% in the top ten. This specimen was unsorted PBMCs, taken 3 years after starting antiretroviral therapy. These receptors originate from a man aged 50 or older with HIV.

The genes are TRBV5-1 and TRBJ2-5, with 9 bases that match TRBD2. Germline V gene data show CDR1 as SGHRS and CDR2 as YFSETQ. V lost 4 bases and J lost 2; bases outside the gene matches: 12. The CDR3 contains 17 residues. As DNA, the CDR3 is TGCGCCAGCAGCCCCCGAAGGGGCGGGGGGGTACAAGAGACCCAGTACTTC. It codes for CASSPRRGGGVQETQYF.

The V call is TRBV19, the J call TRBJ2-4; D is possibly TRBD2 (6 bases). The CDR3 is 16 amino acids. V was trimmed by 8 bases and J by 0 bases, leaving 17 bases between them. Germline V gene data show CDR1 as LNHDA and CDR2 as SQIVND (reference sequence). Here the CDR3 DNA reads TGTGCCAGTGCCTCAACGCGGGGACTAGCCAAAAACATTCAGTACTTC. Protein: CASASTRGLAKNIQYF.

To note about this clone: Mismatch with germline at one junction end may stem from a read error. The rearrangement joins TRBV20-1 to TRBJ1-1; tentatively, D is TRBD1 (5 bases). Germline CDR1 and CDR2: DFQATT and SNEGSKA (reference sequence). CDR3 length equals 10 residues. CDR3 residues: CSAKVRGTVF. The DNA for the CDR3 is TGCAGTGCTAAAGTAAGGGGCACGGTCTTT.

The V gene is TRBV4-3, the J gene TRBJ2-5; perhaps TRBD1 as D (5 bases). CDR3 size: 15 residues. Germline CDR1 is LGHNA and CDR2 is YSLEER. Trimming cost V 0 bases and J 0 bases, with 8 bases left between them. CDR3 in DNA: TGCGCCAGCAGCCAAGATAGGGGAAACCAAGAGACCCAGTACTTC. This gives the protein CASSQDRGNQETQYF.

This chain joins TRBV15 and TRBJ1-1; D is ambiguous. V gave up 7 bases and J gave up 1 base, with 19 bases separating them. CDR1 and CDR2 (germline): LNHNV, YYDKDF (reference sequence). The CDR3 spans 16 residues. The CDR3, as DNA: TGTGCCACCATCGCGGAACCTTTACACCCGAACACTGAAGCTTTCTTT. Residues: CATIAEPLHPNTEAFF.

This chain links TRBV7-8 with TRBJ2-6; 8 nucleotides agree with TRBD1. Germline loops: CDR1 SGHVS, CDR2 FQNEAQ. The ends lost 4 bases at V and 0 bases at J; junction bases unmatched: 11. This CDR3 spans 19 amino acids. The CDR3 sequence: CASSSLRDRLTSGANVLTF. The CDR3 nucleotides read TGTGCCAGCAGCTCCCTTCGGGACAGGCTTACCTCTGGGGCCAACGTCCTGACTTTC.

The chain combines TRBV10-1 with TRBJ2-7, with 8 bases lining up with TRBD1. Germline values: CDR1 WNHNN, CDR2 SYGVQD (reference sequence). Trimming took 6 bases from V and 2 from J; bases not matched to a gene: 6. The CDR3 has 14 residues. CDR3 amino acids: CASSRDRRPYEQYF. In DNA form, the CDR3 reads TGCGCCAGCAGCCGGGACAGGCGCCCCTACGAGCAGTACTTC.

The chain uses TRBV28 and TRBJ2-3; 10 nucleotides match TRBD2. CDR3 length: 16 residues. Germline trimming cut 2 bases from V and 3 bases from J; bases unmatched to any gene: 5. Looked up from germline, CDR1 is MDHEN and CDR2 is SYDVKM. The CDR3 reads CASSLSTSGDTDTQYF. CDR3 sequence (DNA): TGTGCCAGCAGTTTAAGCACTAGCGGGGATACAGATACGCAGTATTTT.

This clone was seen a single time. V usage is TRBV5-1 and J usage is TRBJ2-5; the D gene is possibly TRBD2 (7 bases). The CDR3 sequence is 17 residues long. The ends were cut back, 4 bases at V and 5 bases at J, with 24 bases in the middle. Germline V gives CDR1 SGHRS, CDR2 YFSETQ. The CDR3 DNA reads TGCGCCAGCAGCAACGGGGGCGGGGGCCTCGAGGGGGAGACCCAGTACTTC. This translates into CASSNGGGGLEGETQYF.

J is TRBJ1-3 and V is TRBV6-6; D possibly corresponds to TRBD1 (6 bases). The ends were cut back, 0 bases at V and 7 bases at J, with 13 bases in the middle. CDR3 length: 15 residues. The germline gives CDR1 MNHNY, CDR2 SVGAGI (reference sequence). DNA of the CDR3: TGTGCCAGCAGTTACTCGGCAGGGGAAACGAACACCATATATTTT. This encodes CASSYSAGETNTIYF.

This chain links TRBV7-9 with TRBJ1-1; D is unclear. V was shortened by 8 bases and J by 4 bases, with 17 bases between the two germline ends. The CDR3 has 14 amino acids. Germline V lookup: CDR1 SEHNR, CDR2 FQNEAQ (reference sequence). CDR3 in amino acids: CASSRLGKTTEAFF. CDR3 nucleotide sequence: TGTGCCAGCTCGAGGCTCGGAAAGACCACTGAAGCTTTCTTT. The full variable domain, with the rest looked up from reference TRBV7-9 and TRBJ1-1, is DTGVSQNPRHKITKRGQNVTFRCDPISEHNRLYWYRQTLGQGPEFLTYFQNEAQLEKSRLLSDRFSAERPKGSFSTLEIQRTEQGDSAMYLCASSRLGKTTEAFFGQGTRLTVV.

The rearrangement joins TRBV9 to TRBJ2-3, with D unclear. The V and J ends lost 0 bases and 1 base respectively, with 6 bases between them. Germline CDR1 is SGDLS and CDR2 is YYNGEE. The CDR3 runs 14 residues. For the CDR3, the DNA is TGTGCCAGCAGCGTAGCCAGTCGCACAGATACGCAGTATTTT. Amino acid sequence: CASSVASRTDTQYF.

This clone has a handful of counts. The chain couples TRBV19 to TRBJ1-5, with D maybe TRBD1 (5 bases). V was cut by 3 bases and J by 1 base, with 13 bases left in between. The CDR3 runs 16 residues. CDR1 is LNHDA, CDR2 SQIVND, per germline (reference sequence). The CDR3 protein is CASSMYPGHSNQPQHF. CDR3 in DNA: TGTGCCAGTAGTATGTATCCAGGGCACAGCAATCAGCCCCAGCATTTT.

The chain combines TRBV4-3 with TRBJ2-1; a possible D gene is TRBD2 (7 bases). The CDR3 spans 15 residues. With 4 bases removed from V and 9 bases from J, the gap between germline ends came to 19 bases. The germline V gene has CDR1 LGHNA and CDR2 YSLEER. CDR3 loop: CASSPLGGALSEQFF. CDR3 bases: TGCGCCAGCAGCCCCTTAGGGGGGGCGCTTAGTGAGCAGTTCTTC.

This clone was counted a few times. The chain employs TRBV28 and TRBJ2-3; TRBD2 agrees at 12 bases. CDR3 length equals 17 residues. V was pared by 6 bases and J by 5 bases, with 12 bases of the junction left unmatched. Germline lookup yields CDR1 MDHEN and CDR2 SYDVKM. The CDR3 is CASSLYPRTSGVDTQYF. The CDR3 region has the DNA TGTGCCAGCAGCCTATACCCGCGGACTAGCGGGGTAGATACGCAGTATTTT.

The V gene is TRBV19, the J gene TRBJ1-1; TRBD1 agrees at 8 bases. The V segment lost 2 bases and the J segment 5 bases; nucleotides outside the gene matches: 13. The germline V gene has CDR1 LNHDA and CDR2 SQIVND (reference sequence). CDR3 length: 17 amino acids. The CDR3 region is CASSIRRGRGHRTEAFF. DNA of the CDR3: TGTGCCAGTAGTATACGTCGGGGCAGGGGGCATCGGACTGAAGCTTTCTTT.

As concerns this clone: The same CDR3 can be traced to other DNA sequences in this sample. The chain couples TRBV2 to TRBJ1-5; no firm D call. Trimming removed 6 bases from V and 0 bases from J, with 6 bases in between. CDR1 SNHLY and CDR2 FYNNEI come from the germline V gene. This CDR3 is built from 13 residues. The CDR3 DNA reads as TGTGCCAGCAGGGAGACTAGCAATCAGCCCCAGCATTTT. Protein product: CASRETSNQPQHF.

The chain combines TRBV13 with TRBJ2-5; the D is unclear. Germline-derived CDR1 and CDR2 are PRHDT and FYEKMQ (reference sequence). V was shortened by 5 bases and J by 1 base, with 2 bases between the two germline ends. This CDR3 is 11 amino acids long. The DNA of the CDR3 is TGTGCCAGCAGCCCCCAAGAGACCCAGTACTTC. It translates to CASSPQETQYF.

This clone was detected only a few times. The V and J genes are TRBV7-6 and TRBJ2-7; D perhaps matches TRBD2 (5 bases). Trimming cost V 3 bases and J 3 bases, with 9 bases left between them. The CDR3 sequence is 13 residues long. Germline V CDR1 and CDR2: SGHVS, FNYEAQ. CDR3 protein: CASSLEDIYEQYF. CDR3 in DNA: TGTGCCAGCAGCTTGGAGGATATCTACGAGCAGTACTTC.

This clone was recorded only once. V is TRBV19 and J is TRBJ1-5; 11 nucleotides agree with TRBD1. V was clipped by 6 bases and J by 5 bases; unmatched bases: 3. Germline V gene lookup returns CDR1 LNHDA and CDR2 SQIVND (reference sequence). The CDR3 extends over 14 amino acids. DNA for the CDR3: TGTGCCAGTAGGGGGACAGGGGGGCATCAGCCCCAGCATTTT. The encoded protein is CASRGTGGHQPQHF.

The chain is built from TRBV7-2 and TRBJ2-2; D ambiguous. V was clipped by 5 bases and J by 5 bases, with 12 bases between them. Germline assignment: CDR1 SGHTA and CDR2 FQGNSA. The CDR3 contains 14 residues. The CDR3 DNA follows: TGTGCCAGCAGCCTTATTCACGCAACCGGGGAGCTGTTTTTT. Translation gives CASSLIHATGELFF.

The chain uses TRBV5-1 and TRBJ2-5; possible D gene TRBD1, 6 bases. This CDR3 has 16 residues. V was cut by 2 bases and J by 3 bases, with 17 bases left in between. CDR1 SGHRS and CDR2 YFSETQ come from the germline V gene. Here the CDR3 reads CASSFGSGTQKETQYF. In DNA form, the CDR3 reads TGCGCCAGCAGCTTTGGCTCCGGGACACAAAAAGAGACCCAGTACTTC. The full variable domain, completed using reference TRBV5-1 and TRBJ2-5, is KAGVTQTPRYLIKTRGQQVTLSCSPISGHRSVSWYQQTPGQGLQFLFEYFSETQRNKGNFPGRFSGRQFSNSRSEMNVSTLELGDSALYLCASSFGSGTQKETQYFGPGTRLLVL.

V and J are TRBV7-8 and TRBJ2-2, with no clear D. The V gene lost 2 bases and the J gene lost 2 bases, with 6 bases spanning the gap. CDR1 is SGHVS and CDR2 is FQNEAQ in the germline V gene. The length of the CDR3 is 14 residues. Here the CDR3 reads CASSLTVNTGELFF. CDR3 nucleotide sequence: TGTGCCAGCAGCTTAACGGTCAACACCGGGGAGCTGTTTTTT.

The chain is built from TRBV29-1 and TRBJ1-2; 7 bases are shared with TRBD1. The CDR3 totals 13 residues. The V gene end was trimmed by 6 bases and the J gene end by 8 bases; junction bases not matched to a gene: 12. The germline V gene encodes CDR1 SQVTM and CDR2 ANQGSEA. DNA of the CDR3: TGCAGCGTCACTAGGACAGGTATAGAGGGCTACACCTTC. This encodes CSVTRTGIEGYTF. Combining the CDR3 with reference TRBV29-1 and TRBJ1-2 gives the whole variable domain SAVISQKPSRDICQRGTSLTIQCQVDSQVTMMFWYRQQPGQSLTLIATANQGSEATYESGFVIDKFPISRPNLTFSTLTVSNMSPEDSSIYLCSVTRTGIEGYTFGSGTRLTVV.

The rearrangement joins TRBV5-1 to TRBJ2-5; 10 bases fit TRBD1. The V and J ends lost 3 bases and 3 bases, in that order; junction bases with no gene match: 2. Germline loops: CDR1 SGHRS, CDR2 YFSETQ. There are 14 residues in the CDR3. The CDR3 loop reads CASSSGTGEETQYF. The CDR3 DNA follows: TGCGCCAGCAGCTCCGGGACAGGGGAAGAGACCCAGTACTTC.